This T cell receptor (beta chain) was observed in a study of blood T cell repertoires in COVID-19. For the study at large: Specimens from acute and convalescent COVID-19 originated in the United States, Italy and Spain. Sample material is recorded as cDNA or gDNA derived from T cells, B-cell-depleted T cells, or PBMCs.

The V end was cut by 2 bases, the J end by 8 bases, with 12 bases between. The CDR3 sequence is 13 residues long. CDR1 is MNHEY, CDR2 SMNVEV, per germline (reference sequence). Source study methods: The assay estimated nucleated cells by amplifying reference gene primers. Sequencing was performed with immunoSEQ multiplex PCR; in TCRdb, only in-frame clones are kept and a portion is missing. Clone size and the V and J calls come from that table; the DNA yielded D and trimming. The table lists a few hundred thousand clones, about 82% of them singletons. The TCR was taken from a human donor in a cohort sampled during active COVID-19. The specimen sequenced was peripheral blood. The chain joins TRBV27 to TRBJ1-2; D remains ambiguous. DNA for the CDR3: TGTGCCAGCAGTTTAAGAGGACCGGGGGGCTACACCTTC. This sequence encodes CASSLRGPGGYTF.